This paragraph covers one T cell receptor beta chain sequence. What it binds is not known. Trimming left V 7 bases short and J 1 base short, with 7 bases between. Germline CDR1 and CDR2: MNHEY and SVGAGI. The CDR3 has 12 residues. The data stem from a study of T cells after yellow fever vaccination. Conversion of TCR transcripts into cDNA relied on 5'RACE template switching, which added a universal primer site and UMIs. TCRdb called the 5' RACE reads again in MiXCR, with one record for every CDR3 protein. In the table there are 150,000 to 200,000 distinct CDR3 sequences, over 7% of which are singletons. Findings of the study overall: Booster sampling recovered most clones from primary vaccination (around 96% CD4, roughly 90% CD8). Clonotypes appearing in both CD4 and CD8 compartments existed, and their share was small. On re-exposure, the response was weaker but peaked faster, at day 5 versus 15.

This clonotype was sampled from a man younger than 30 who received the YFV17D yellow fever vaccine. The material was CD8+ T cells sorted from PBMCs, obtained 45 days after the yellow fever booster vaccination. This chain uses TRBV6-5 with TRBJ2-5, with a weak D call TRBD1 (5 bases). CDR3 DNA: TGTGCCAGCATCGACAGCCAAGAGACCCAGTACTTC. Its translation is CASIDSQETQYF.